Listed below are T cell receptor beta chains from one sample, sequenced in a study of T-cell reconstitution after alpha-beta-depleted transplantation in children. TCRdb processed the PCR reads anew with MiXCR; each CDR3 protein has one entry. In the table there are over 400,000 distinct CDR3 sequences, around 46% of which are singletons. The specimen was PBMCs, collected before TCRalphabeta/CD19-depleted stem cell transplant. Receptors originate from a girl aged 2-15 years with aplastic anemia, due to receive a stem cell transplant. The CDR3 runs from the conserved cysteine through the conserved F or W. Fields, in order: D gene, V gene, clone size, J gene, CDR3 length, CDR3 protein, CDR3 DNA. D genes are given only for firm matches. A row's size may be missing; if present it is once, few, many or a size class.

NA	TRBV6-1	NA	TRBJ1-1	15	CASTGNRIMNTEAFF	TGTGCCAGCACTGGTAACCGGATCATGAACACTGAAGCTTTCTTT
NA	TRBV29-1	NA	TRBJ2-3	14	CSASSGAEADTQYF	TGCAGCGCATCGTCTGGGGCAGAAGCAGATACGCAGTATTTT
NA	TRBV6-5	NA	TRBJ1-1	14	CASSSPSGLSKAFF	TGTGCCAGCAGTTCCCCCTCGGGCCTCTCTAAAGCTTTCTTT
TRBD2	TRBV3-1	NA	TRBJ2-1	15	CASSQELAGGLEQFF	TGTGCCAGCAGCCAAGAACTAGCGGGAGGGCTCGAGCAGTTCTTC
TRBD2	TRBV5-1	NA	TRBJ2-7	15	CASSLSGGRYYEQYF	TGCGCCAGCAGCTTGTCGGGAGGCCGCTACTACGAGCAGTACTTC
TRBD2	TRBV30	NA	TRBJ2-5	14	CAWSASGGQETQYF	TGTGCCTGGAGTGCAAGCGGGGGACAAGAGACCCAGTACTTC
TRBD1	TRBV5-1	few	TRBJ1-2	16	CASSPGTGAVNYGYTF	TGCGCCAGCAGCCCTGGGACAGGGGCTGTTAACTATGGCTACACCTTC
NA	TRBV7-9	few	TRBJ1-5	14	CASSYVGAGQPQHF	TGTGCCAGCAGCTATGTGGGAGCTGGACAGCCCCAGCATTTT
TRBD2	TRBV30	NA	TRBJ2-7	14	CAWSVGGGRYEQYF	TGTGCCTGGAGTGTAGGCGGGGGGAGGTACGAGCAGTACTTC
TRBD2	TRBV5-1	NA	TRBJ2-1	16	CASSLANGGGPDEQFF	TGCGCCAGCAGCTTGGCCAATGGGGGAGGGCCCGATGAGCAGTTCTTC
NA	TRBV30	NA	TRBJ1-5	16	CAWSVLPGTRNQPQHF	TGTGCCTGGAGTGTATTACCCGGGACTCGCAATCAGCCCCAGCATTTT
NA	TRBV20-1	NA	TRBJ2-5	13	CSARGEVLETQYF	TGCAGTGCTAGAGGGGAGGTCCTAGAGACCCAGTACTTC
NA	TRBV18	NA	TRBJ1-1	17	CASSPDRQSLLNTEAFF	TGTGCCAGCTCACCCGATCGCCAGAGCCTTTTGAACACTGAAGCTTTCTTT
NA	TRBV3-1	NA	TRBJ2-7	15	CASSQDLRSSYEQYF	TGTGCCAGCAGCCAAGACCTCCGCAGCTCCTACGAGCAGTACTTC
NA	TRBV7-3	NA	TRBJ2-3	14	CASSTTGPRDTQYF	TGTGCCAGCAGCACGACGGGTCCCAGGGATACGCAGTATTTT